Given below is one TCR beta chain in context. Its antigen is unknown. This sample is part of a study of CD8+ T cells in alopecia areata. Study summary: The study gave treated patients oral tofacitinib at 5 to 10 mg twice daily.

J was trimmed by 5 bases and V by 5 bases; bases with no gene match: 9. Germline loops: CDR1 KGHSH, CDR2 LQKENI. The length of the CDR3 is 15 residues. Described treatment: oral pan-JAK inhibitor, 5-10 mg twice daily. The investigators collected lesional scalp punch biopsies and peripheral blood from alopecia areata patients. Isolated RNA was reverse transcribed into cDNA used as the sequencing template. Measured with immunoSEQ multiplex PCR; TCRdb has only the in-frame clones, and not every one. Of roughly 180,000 clones listed, around 51% are singletons. Study-wide findings and caveats: Clonality in the scalp and expanded CD8+ clones ranked among the top 100 were significantly decreased by tofacitinib. Sequencing of scalp samples also includes resident alphabeta T cells from normal skin.

The rearrangement joins TRBV18 to TRBJ2-1; 7 bases align to TRBD2. The clonotype comes from a human donor with alopecia areata. Specimen: CD8+ T cells sorted from blood, collected at roughly week 52, from a patient treated with tofacitinib. The CDR3 bases are TGTGCCAGCTCAGCATCCTCGGGGGGTCACAATGAGCAGTTCTTC. This sequence encodes CASSASSGGHNEQFF.